The 12 T cell receptor beta chains reported below all come from one sample, sequenced in a study of human T cells and chemical hapten exposure. MiXCR, applied by TCRdb to the RACE reads, yields one record per CDR3 protein. Of more than 70,000 distinct CDR3 sequences in the sample, approximately 9% were seen once. Time point defined: pre-sensitization, week 0. The treatment denotes: therapeutic diphenylcyclopropenone sensitization with weekly scalp DPC. The specimen comprised whole blood, sampled in connection with sensitization to the hapten diphenylcyclopropenone (DPC). These receptors were collected from a man in his forties with alopecia areata. Some clones in this sample may be carry-over from other donors' samples.

This clonotype has a count of ten or more. V is TRBV7-3 and J is TRBJ2-3; no reliable D call. Trimming pared 4 bases from V and 0 bases from J, leaving 5 bases between. Looked up from germline, CDR1 is SGHTA and CDR2 is FQGTGA. CDR3 length equals 13 residues. The CDR3 sequence: CASSSSSTDTQYF. The CDR3 DNA sequence: TGTGCCAGCAGCTCGAGTAGCACAGATACGCAGTATTTT.

Many counts were recorded for this clonotype. V and J are TRBV7-9 and TRBJ1-6, with unresolved D. This CDR3 comprises 12 residues. Germline-derived CDR1 and CDR2 are SEHNR and FQNEAQ (reference sequence). V lost 1 base to trimming and J lost 5 bases, with 0 bases between them. The CDR3 sequence: CASSLDNSPLHF. CDR3 coding DNA: TGTGCCAGCAGCTTAGATAATTCACCCCTCCACTTT.

This chain uses TRBV20-1 with TRBJ2-1; TRBD1 matches at 11 bases. CDR3 length: 14 residues. The V and J ends lost 3 bases and 4 bases, in that order; junction bases with no gene match: 2. Germline values: CDR1 DFQATT, CDR2 SNEGSKA (reference sequence). The CDR3 DNA sequence: TGCAGTGCTAGGGGGACAGGGGGATACAATGAGCAGTTCTTC. This translates into CSARGTGGYNEQFF.

This chain links TRBV18 with TRBJ1-6; TRBD1 agrees at 9 bases. The CDR3 runs to 15 residues. With V trimmed by 3 bases and J by 7 bases, 4 bases remained unmatched. CDR1 and CDR2 from the germline V gene are KGHSH and LQKENI. The CDR3 region has the DNA TGTGCCAGCTCACCGGACAGGGGAAAGAATTCACCCCTCCACTTT. It yields the protein CASSPDRGKNSPLHF.

J is TRBJ2-2 and V is TRBV12-3 or TRBV12-4, with 10 positions matching TRBD1. There are 14 residues in the CDR3. Germline trimming cut 6 bases from V and 4 bases from J; bases unmatched to any gene: 2. CDR3 amino acids: CASRWTGGTGELFF. DNA for the CDR3: TGTGCCAGCAGATGGACAGGGGGCACCGGGGAGCTGTTTTTT.

The chain uses TRBV29-1 and TRBJ2-3, with a possible D match to TRBD2 (5 bases). Germline V gives CDR1 SQVTM, CDR2 ANQGSEA. The V end was cut by 4 bases, the J end by 0 bases, with 11 bases between. CDR3 length: 14 residues. The CDR3 protein is CSVGHRLSTDTQYF. The CDR3 DNA follows: TGCAGCGTTGGCCACCGACTAAGCACAGATACGCAGTATTTT.

The rearrangement joins TRBV29-1 to TRBJ1-2; the match to TRBD1 covers 7 bases. The CDR3 spans 14 residues. Germline loops: CDR1 SQVTM, CDR2 ANQGSEA. J gave up 4 bases and V 2 bases, and 7 bases lay outside the gene matches. The DNA for the CDR3 is TGCAGCGTTGAACCCCGGGACAGAGTCTATGGCTACACCTTC. Its protein product is CSVEPRDRVYGYTF.

This clonotype was counted only a few times. CDR3 sequence: CASSPSWASGGRDTQYF. CDR3 coding DNA: TGTGCCAGCAGTCCTTCTTGGGCTAGCGGGGGGCGAGATACGCAGTATTTT. This chain links TRBV27 with TRBJ2-3; TRBD2 agrees at 11 bases. V lost 5 bases and J lost 5; bases outside the gene matches: 12. The CDR3 loop spans 17 amino acids. The germline V gene has CDR1 MNHEY and CDR2 SMNVEV (reference sequence).

A few counts support this clonotype. The gene calls are TRBV7-2 and TRBJ2-1; TRBD1 or TRBD2 may be the D gene (5 bases each). The CDR3 spans 16 residues. Trimming stripped 3 bases from V and 5 bases from J, with 17 bases between. CDR1 and CDR2 from the germline V gene are SGHTA and FQGNSA. The CDR3 DNA reads as TGTGCCAGCAGCTTCTTAGCGTTCGGGACGGACAATGAGCAGTTCTTC. Translation gives CASSFLAFGTDNEQFF.

This clonotype was recorded at least ten times. The chain couples TRBV5-6 to TRBJ1-5; 7 positions agree with TRBD1. Trimming at V came to 3 bases and at J to 0 bases, leaving 6 bases not matched to a gene. Germline-derived CDR1 and CDR2 are SGHDT and YYEEEE. This CDR3 has 16 amino acids. The CDR3 spells CASSSLGQYSNQPQHF. CDR3 nucleotide sequence: TGTGCCAGCAGCTCGTTGGGACAGTATAGCAATCAGCCCCAGCATTTT.

This clonotype was observed at least ten times. The rearrangement links TRBV4-1 to TRBJ2-3; possible D gene TRBD1, 6 bases. With 1 base removed from V and 4 bases from J, the gap between germline ends came to 15 bases. The CDR3 is made up of 16 amino acids. The germline V gene has CDR1 MGHRA and CDR2 YSYEKL. The CDR3 sequence: CASSQARGAWADTQYF. The CDR3 nucleotides are TGCGCCAGCAGCCAAGCCAGGGGCGCGTGGGCAGATACGCAGTATTTT.

This clonotype was seen a handful of times. The chain links TRBV4-3 to TRBJ2-3; no clear D gene. The CDR3 runs to 15 residues. Germline V gives CDR1 LGHNA, CDR2 YSLEER. Trimming stripped 1 base from V and 0 bases from J, with 8 bases between. CDR3 sequence: CASSQGALSTDTQYF. CDR3 nucleotide sequence: TGCGCCAGCAGCCAAGGGGCGTTAAGCACAGATACGCAGTATTTT.